These T cell receptor beta chains were read from a single sample in a study of blood T cell repertoires in COVID-19. This table comes from immunoSEQ multiplex PCR, and its TCRdb copy is limited to in-frame clones, with some not included. The top ten hold around 8% of the sample, which has around 500,000 clones, approximately 91% seen once. Source material: PBMCs or T cells enriched from blood (not recorded which). Every receptor here comes from a woman aged 55-70 years who had recovered from COVID-19. CDR3s include the opening cysteine and the closing phenylalanine or tryptophan.

TRBJ2-7,TRBV27,CASSQNRDRGYEQYF
TRBJ1-3,TRBV7-9,CASSLGQGNTIYF
TRBJ1-4,TRBV6-5,CASTRTGAEEKLFF
TRBJ1-5,TRBV30,CAWSQGGSNQPQHF
TRBJ1-3,TRBV19,CASRGDSSGNTIYF
TRBJ2-2,TRBV19,CASTRNTGELFF
TRBJ2-3,TRBV11-3,CASTNGLAGASDTQYF
TRBJ1-4,TRBV15,CATSRDRRNEKLFF
TRBJ2-7,TRBV7-8,CASSRRETATEQYF
TRBJ2-7,TRBV5-1,CASSSGGTGPYEQYF
TRBJ2-2,TRBV11-2,CASRGLADTGELFF
TRBJ2-2,TRBV27,CASSLRTGYTGELFF
TRBJ1-1,TRBV30,CAWTMDRGYTEAFF
TRBJ1-1,TRBV24-1,CATSDSDRGREAFF
TRBJ2-2,TRBV10-1,CASSESQKGAAGELFF
TRBJ1-5,TRBV19,CASSTLIWTGGERGNQPQHF
TRBJ1-2,TRBV7-9,CASSPTGGSGYGYTF
TRBJ1-3,TRBV6-5,CASRQGIGNTIYF
TRBJ2-7,TRBV23-1,CASSQSWIGGGEQYF
TRBJ1-1,TRBV30,CALKRFQGDTEAFF
TRBJ1-5,TRBV15,CATSTNRGQPQHF
TRBJ1-6,TRBV12-3/TRBV12-4,CASTYRGDSPLHF
TRBJ2-1,TRBV6-2/TRBV6-3,CASSTRGRTYNEQFF
TRBJ2-3,TRBV4-1,CASSQDNRGSSTDTQYF